This T cell receptor beta chain emerged from a study of cytomegalovirus exposure and HLA in healthy donors. Overall study findings and caveats: In most subjects, TCR beta sequences reportedly gave accurate predictions of HLA-A and HLA-B alleles.

13 Jbeta primers and 60 Vbeta primers were used for the PCR. The data were produced by immunoSEQ multiplex PCR, yet TCRdb's version contains in-frame clones alone and is incomplete. The sample data list some 120,000 clones. On this clone itself: As yet, its antigen is unknown.

CDR3 length: 14 amino acids. Germline V lookup: CDR1 LNHDA, CDR2 SQIVND (reference sequence). The trim removed 5 bases at V and 0 bases at J, leaving 3 bases unmatched. The sequenced material came from PBMCs. This TCR derives from a man aged 40-50 years in good health and CMV-seronegative. The chain couples TRBV19 to TRBJ2-7; 8 bases line up with TRBD1. The CDR3 here is CASSGQGGSYEQYF. In nucleotides, the CDR3 is TGTGCCAGTAGTGGACAGGGAGGCTCCTACGAGCAGTACTTC.